What follows are 12 T cell receptor beta chains derived from one specimen sequenced in a study of blood T cells in healthy people across ages. It was with a sample-barcoded 5' primer and a J-beta primer mix that a second PCR of about 6 to 12 cycles was run. TCRdb itself ran the 5' RACE reads through MiXCR, one entry per CDR3 protein. The sample shows hundreds of thousands of distinct CDR3 sequences, roughly 24% of them seen only once. These sequences were also reported in another study, on T cells of mothers and their children.

Sequencing used blood. The receptor source for this set is a boy younger than 18 in good health.

J is TRBJ2-3 and V is TRBV5-1, with D maybe TRBD2 (6 bases). CDR1 SGHRS and CDR2 YFSETQ come from the germline V gene. Trimming took off 3 bases at V and 1 base at J, with 18 bases between the two ends. The CDR3 has 17 amino acids. CDR3 bases: TGCGCCAGCAGCTACTCCTCCCCCGGGGAGGGCACAGATACGCAGTATTTT. It specifies CASSYSSPGEGTDTQYF.

This clonotype was counted only a few times. This rearrangement joins TRBV3-1 to TRBJ1-2; no reliable D call. V lost 4 bases to trimming and J lost 4 bases, with 10 bases between them. Germline assignment: CDR1 LGHDT and CDR2 YNNKEL (reference sequence). The CDR3 extends over 13 amino acids. As DNA, the CDR3 is TGTGCCAGCAGCCCCGGACGCCGCTATGGCTACACCTTC. It yields the protein CASSPGRRYGYTF.

This clonotype was counted a few times. The chain recombines TRBV30 with TRBJ2-6; the match to TRBD1 covers 9 bases. In germline, CDR1 is GTSNPN, CDR2 SVGIG (reference sequence). V lost 5 bases and J lost 0; bases outside the gene matches: 5. The CDR3 is 16 residues long. The CDR3 loop is CAWGTGSSSGANVLTF. The CDR3 DNA sequence: TGTGCCTGGGGGACAGGGAGCAGCTCTGGGGCCAACGTCCTGACTTTC. The entire variable domain, with the rest obtained from reference TRBV30 and TRBJ2-6, is as follows: SQTIHQWPATLVQPVGSPLSLECTVEGTSNPNLYWYRQAAGRGLQLLFYSVGIGQISSEVPQNLSASRPQDRQFILSSKKLLLSDSGFYLCAWGTGSSSGANVLTFGAGSRLTVL.

This clonotype was counted only a few times. The chain links TRBV19 to TRBJ1-2; no clear D. The V gene lost 3 bases and the J gene lost 6 bases, with 11 bases spanning the gap. This CDR3 has 13 amino acids. Germline V CDR1 and CDR2: LNHDA, SQIVND (reference sequence). This CDR3 is CASSIRGQDGYTF. The CDR3 region has the DNA TGTGCCAGTAGTATCCGGGGTCAGGATGGCTACACCTTC.

This clonotype was counted a single time. The chain has TRBV2 and TRBJ2-1; 8 nucleotides align to TRBD2. The CDR3 is 18 amino acids. The ends lost 2 bases at V and 0 bases at J; junction bases unmatched: 9. Germline-derived CDR1 and CDR2 are SNHLY and FYNNEI. The CDR3 coding sequence is TGTGCCAGCAGTGAACCCCGACTAGCGCCGAGCTCCTACAATGAGCAGTTCTTC. Amino acid sequence: CASSEPRLAPSSYNEQFF.

Remarks on this clonotype: The junction departs from germline at one end; a sequencing error may be responsible. The chain links TRBV2 to TRBJ1-4, with TRBD1 matching 7 bases. The CDR3 extends over 14 amino acids. Germline V gene lookup returns CDR1 SNHLY and CDR2 FYNNEI. CDR3 sequence (DNA): TGTGCCAGCAGTGAGACAGGGAGTAGTGAAAACCTGTTTTTT. Amino acid sequence: CASSETGSSENLFF.

The J gene is TRBJ2-5, the V gene TRBV7-3; no reliable D call. Germline CDR1 is SGHTA and CDR2 is FQGTGA. This CDR3 has 16 residues. The V end was cut by 5 bases, the J end by 1 base, with 17 bases between. The CDR3 spells CASSQRSSGPQETQYF. CDR3 nucleotides: TGTGCCAGCAGCCAAAGGAGCTCAGGACCCCAAGAGACCCAGTACTTC.

This clonotype appeared a single time. The chain is built from TRBV10-3 and TRBJ2-3, with D possibly TRBD1 on 6 matching bases. The germline V and J ends were trimmed by 8 bases and 0 bases, with 12 bases remaining between them. Per germline, CDR1 ENHRY and CDR2 SYGVKD. This CDR3 contains 14 residues. The CDR3 coding sequence is TGTGCCATCTCCAGGGGAATTAGCACAGATACGCAGTATTTT. Protein product: CAISRGISTDTQYF.

V is TRBV14 and J is TRBJ2-1, with a tentative D call TRBD1 (6 bases). The CDR3 totals 13 residues. Germline V CDR1 and CDR2: SGHDN, FVKESK. V was pared by 4 bases and J by 6 bases, with 10 bases between. CDR3 sequence reads: CASSLTGLNEQFF. CDR3 DNA sequence: TGTGCCAGCAGCCTTACAGGGCTCAATGAGCAGTTCTTC.

V is TRBV5-1 and J is TRBJ2-7; no definite D call. The germline V and J ends were trimmed by 4 bases and 5 bases, with 22 bases remaining between them. Germline CDR1 SGHRS, CDR2 YFSETQ. The CDR3 is 16 residues long. CDR3 DNA sequence: TGCGCCAGCAGCGCCCCCGGTAGTGGGAATCCCAACGAGCAGTACTTC. Its protein is CASSAPGSGNPNEQYF.

This clonotype was detected only a few times. This CDR3 is CASSDLAAGYSGANVLTF. The DNA for the CDR3 is TGCGCCAGCAGTGATTTGGCGGCAGGGTATTCTGGGGCCAACGTCCTGACTTTC. The chain combines TRBV10-2 with TRBJ2-6; D may be TRBD1 (5 bases). Germline V lookup: CDR1 WSHSY, CDR2 SAAADI. The CDR3 extends over 18 amino acids. Trimming stripped 3 bases from V and 1 base from J, with 16 bases between.

A few counts support this clonotype. The gene calls are TRBV18 and TRBJ2-7; 10 nucleotides agree with TRBD1. The trim removed 2 bases at V and 1 base at J, leaving 2 bases unmatched. The V gene's germline CDR1 is KGHSH and CDR2 LQKENI. The CDR3 is 15 amino acids. This CDR3 is CASSPDRGLSYEQYF. The CDR3, as DNA: TGTGCCAGCTCACCAGACAGGGGGCTATCCTACGAGCAGTACTTC.